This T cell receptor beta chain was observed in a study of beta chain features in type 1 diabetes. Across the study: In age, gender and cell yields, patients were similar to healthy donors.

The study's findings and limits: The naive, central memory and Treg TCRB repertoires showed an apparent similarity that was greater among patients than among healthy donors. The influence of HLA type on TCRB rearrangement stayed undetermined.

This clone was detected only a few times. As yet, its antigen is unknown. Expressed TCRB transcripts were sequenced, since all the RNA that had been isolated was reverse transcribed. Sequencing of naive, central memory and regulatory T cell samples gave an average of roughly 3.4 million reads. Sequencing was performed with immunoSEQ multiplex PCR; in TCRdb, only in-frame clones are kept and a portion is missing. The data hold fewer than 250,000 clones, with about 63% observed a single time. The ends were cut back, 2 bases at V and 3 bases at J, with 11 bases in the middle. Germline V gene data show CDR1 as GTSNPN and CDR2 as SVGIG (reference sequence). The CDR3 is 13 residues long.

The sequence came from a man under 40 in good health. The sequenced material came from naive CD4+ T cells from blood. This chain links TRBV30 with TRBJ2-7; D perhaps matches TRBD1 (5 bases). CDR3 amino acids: CAWSLGQIYEQYF. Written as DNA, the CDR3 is TGTGCCTGGAGTTTAGGACAAATCTACGAGCAGTACTTC.